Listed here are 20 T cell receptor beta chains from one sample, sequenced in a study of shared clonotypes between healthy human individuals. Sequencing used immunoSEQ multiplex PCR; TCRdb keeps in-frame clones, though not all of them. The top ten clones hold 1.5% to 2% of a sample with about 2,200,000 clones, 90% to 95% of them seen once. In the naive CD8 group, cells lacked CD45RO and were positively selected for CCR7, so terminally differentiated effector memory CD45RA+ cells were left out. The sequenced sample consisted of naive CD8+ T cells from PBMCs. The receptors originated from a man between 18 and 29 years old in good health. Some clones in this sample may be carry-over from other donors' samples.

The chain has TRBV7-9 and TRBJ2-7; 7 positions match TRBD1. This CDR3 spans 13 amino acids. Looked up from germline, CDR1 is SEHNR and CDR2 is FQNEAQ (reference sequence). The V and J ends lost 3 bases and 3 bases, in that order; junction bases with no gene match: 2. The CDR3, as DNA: TGTGCCAGCAGCTTCAACAGGGGCTACGAGCAGTACTTC. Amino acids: CASSFNRGYEQYF.

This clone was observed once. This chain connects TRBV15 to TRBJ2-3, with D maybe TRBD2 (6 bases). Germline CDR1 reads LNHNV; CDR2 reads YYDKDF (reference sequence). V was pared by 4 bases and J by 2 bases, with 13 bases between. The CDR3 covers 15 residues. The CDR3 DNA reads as TGTGCCACCAGCACCGGATGGGAGGCCACAGATACGCAGTATTTT. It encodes CATSTGWEATDTQYF.

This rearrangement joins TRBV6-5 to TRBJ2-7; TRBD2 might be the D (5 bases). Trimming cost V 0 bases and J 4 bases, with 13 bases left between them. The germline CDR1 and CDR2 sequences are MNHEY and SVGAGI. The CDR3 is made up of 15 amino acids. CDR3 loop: CASSYSRGWAYEQYF. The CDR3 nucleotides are TGTGCCAGCAGTTACTCGAGAGGGTGGGCTTACGAGCAGTACTTC.

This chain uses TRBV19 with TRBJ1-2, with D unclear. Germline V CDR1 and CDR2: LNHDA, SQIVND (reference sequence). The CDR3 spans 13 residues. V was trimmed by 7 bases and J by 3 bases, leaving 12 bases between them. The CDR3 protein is CASKLKQDYGYTF. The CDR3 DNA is TGTGCCAGTAAATTGAAGCAAGACTATGGCTACACCTTC.

For the CDR3, the DNA is TGTGCCAGCAGCCCCCGGCCCTTCAACTCCTACGAGCAGTACTTC. This translates into CASSPRPFNSYEQYF. The chain links TRBV9 to TRBJ2-7; D unresolved. Germline V gene sequence: CDR1 SGDLS, CDR2 YYNGEE. V was shortened by 4 bases and J by 0 bases, with 14 bases between the two germline ends. The CDR3 has 15 amino acids. Filled out from reference TRBV9 and TRBJ2-7, the complete variable domain reads DSGVTQTPKHLITATGQRVTLRCSPRSGDLSVYWYQQSLDQGLQFLIQYYNGEERAKGNILERFSAQQFPDLHSELNLSSLELGDSALYFCASSPRPFNSYEQYFGPGTRLTVT.

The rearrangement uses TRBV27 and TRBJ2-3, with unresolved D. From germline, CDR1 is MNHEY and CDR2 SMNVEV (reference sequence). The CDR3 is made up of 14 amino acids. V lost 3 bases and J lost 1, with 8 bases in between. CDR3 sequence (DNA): TGTGCCAGCAGTTTGATACGGGGCACAGATACGCAGTATTTT. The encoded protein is CASSLIRGTDTQYF.

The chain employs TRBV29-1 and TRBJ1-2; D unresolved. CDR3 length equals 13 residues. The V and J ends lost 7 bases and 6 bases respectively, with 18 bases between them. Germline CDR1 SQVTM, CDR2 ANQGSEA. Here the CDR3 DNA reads TGCAGCGCATTAACACTCCTCAACGATGGCTACACCTTC. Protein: CSALTLLNDGYTF.

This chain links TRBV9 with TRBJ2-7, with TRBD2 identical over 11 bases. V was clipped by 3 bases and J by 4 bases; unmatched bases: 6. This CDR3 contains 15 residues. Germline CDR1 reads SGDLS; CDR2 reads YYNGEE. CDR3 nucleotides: TGTGCCAGCAGCGGCGGGACTAGCGGTTTTTACGAGCAGTACTTC. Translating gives CASSGGTSGFYEQYF.

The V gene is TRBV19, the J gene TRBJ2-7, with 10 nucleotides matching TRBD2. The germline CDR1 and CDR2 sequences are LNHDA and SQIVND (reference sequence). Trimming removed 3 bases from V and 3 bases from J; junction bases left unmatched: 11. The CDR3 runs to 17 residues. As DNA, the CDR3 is TGTGCCAGTAGTATTCATCCTAGCGGGAGCGAGGGCTACGAGCAGTACTTC. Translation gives CASSIHPSGSEGYEQYF.

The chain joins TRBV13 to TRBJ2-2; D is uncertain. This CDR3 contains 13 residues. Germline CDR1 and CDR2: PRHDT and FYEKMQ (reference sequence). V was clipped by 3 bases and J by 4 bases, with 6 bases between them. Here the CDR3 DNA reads TGTGCCAGCAGCTTGTCTGTCACCGGGGAGCTGTTTTTT. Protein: CASSLSVTGELFF.

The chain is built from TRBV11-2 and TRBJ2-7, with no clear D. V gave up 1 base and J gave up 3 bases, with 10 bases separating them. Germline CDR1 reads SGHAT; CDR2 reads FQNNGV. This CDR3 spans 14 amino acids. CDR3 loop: CASSLGGPLYEQYF. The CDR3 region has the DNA TGTGCCAGCAGCTTAGGGGGTCCTCTCTACGAGCAGTACTTC.

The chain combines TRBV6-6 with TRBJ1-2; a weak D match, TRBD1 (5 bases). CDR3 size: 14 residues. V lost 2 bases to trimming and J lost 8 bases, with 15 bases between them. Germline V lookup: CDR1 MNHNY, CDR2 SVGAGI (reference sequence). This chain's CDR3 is CASSYPPGLEGYTF. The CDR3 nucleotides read TGTGCCAGCAGTTACCCCCCGGGACTGGAAGGCTACACCTTC.

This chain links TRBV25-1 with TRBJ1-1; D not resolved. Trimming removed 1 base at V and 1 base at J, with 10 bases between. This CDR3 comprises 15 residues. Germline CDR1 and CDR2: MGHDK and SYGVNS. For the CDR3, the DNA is TGTGCCAGCAGTGAATGGGCGGAGTCGAACACTGAAGCTTTCTTT. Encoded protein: CASSEWAESNTEAFF. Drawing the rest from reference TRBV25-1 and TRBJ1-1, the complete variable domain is EADIYQTPRYLVIGTGKKITLECSQTMGHDKMYWYQQDPGMELHLIHYSYGVNSTEKGDLSSESTVSRIRTEHFPLTLESARPSHTSQYLCASSEWAESNTEAFFGQGTRLTVV.

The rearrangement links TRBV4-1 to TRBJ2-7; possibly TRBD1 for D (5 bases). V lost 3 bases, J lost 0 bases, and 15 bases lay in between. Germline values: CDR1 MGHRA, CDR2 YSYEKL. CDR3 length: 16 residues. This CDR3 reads CASSHTTGTISYEQYF. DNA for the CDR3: TGCGCCAGCAGCCACACTACAGGTACTATCTCCTACGAGCAGTACTTC.

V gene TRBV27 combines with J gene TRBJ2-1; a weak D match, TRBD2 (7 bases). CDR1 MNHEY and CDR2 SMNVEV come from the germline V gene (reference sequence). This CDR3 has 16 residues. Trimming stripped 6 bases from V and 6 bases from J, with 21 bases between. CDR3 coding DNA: TGTGCCAGCAGCGTACGGGGGGCAGGAATAATCAATGAGCAGTTCTTC. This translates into CASSVRGAGIINEQFF.

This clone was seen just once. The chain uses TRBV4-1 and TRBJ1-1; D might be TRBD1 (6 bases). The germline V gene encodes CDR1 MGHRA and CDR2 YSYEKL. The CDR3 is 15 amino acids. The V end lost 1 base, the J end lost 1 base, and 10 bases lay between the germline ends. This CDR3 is CASSQVVRGNTEAFF. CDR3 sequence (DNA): TGCGCCAGCAGCCAAGTCGTCAGGGGGAACACTGAAGCTTTCTTT.

This CDR3 is CAVGGAGGPLAKNIQYF. CDR3 DNA sequence: TGTGCCGTAGGTGGGGCAGGAGGACCCTTAGCCAAAAACATTCAGTACTTC. V is TRBV7-2 and J is TRBJ2-4; D may be TRBD1 or TRBD2 (5 bases each). Trimming took 11 bases from V and 0 from J, leaving 23 bases between them. CDR1 and CDR2 from the germline V gene are SGHTA and FQGNSA. This CDR3 has 17 amino acids.

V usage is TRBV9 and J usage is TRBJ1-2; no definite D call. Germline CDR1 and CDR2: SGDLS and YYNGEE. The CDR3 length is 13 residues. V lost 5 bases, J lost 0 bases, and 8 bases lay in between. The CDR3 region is CASRGAPNYGYTF. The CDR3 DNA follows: TGTGCCAGCAGGGGAGCCCCTAACTATGGCTACACCTTC.

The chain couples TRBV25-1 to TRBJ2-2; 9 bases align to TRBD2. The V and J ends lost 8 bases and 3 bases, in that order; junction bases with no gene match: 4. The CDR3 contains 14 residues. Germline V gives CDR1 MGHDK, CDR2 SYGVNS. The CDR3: CASRLAEHTGELFF. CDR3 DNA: TGTGCCAGCCGACTAGCGGAGCACACCGGGGAGCTGTTTTTT.

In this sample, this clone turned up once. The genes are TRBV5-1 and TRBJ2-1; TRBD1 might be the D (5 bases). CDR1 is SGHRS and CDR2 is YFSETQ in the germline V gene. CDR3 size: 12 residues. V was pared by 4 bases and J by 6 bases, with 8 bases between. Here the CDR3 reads CASSPQGNEQFF. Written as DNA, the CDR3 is TGCGCCAGCAGCCCCCAGGGCAATGAGCAGTTCTTC. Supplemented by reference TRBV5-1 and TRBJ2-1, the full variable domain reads KAGVTQTPRYLIKTRGQQVTLSCSPISGHRSVSWYQQTPGQGLQFLFEYFSETQRNKGNFPGRFSGRQFSNSRSEMNVSTLELGDSALYLCASSPQGNEQFFGPGTRLTVL.